These T cell receptor beta chains were read from a single sample in a study of cytomegalovirus exposure and HLA in healthy donors. This table comes from immunoSEQ multiplex PCR, and its TCRdb copy is limited to in-frame clones, with some not included. The data show approximately 100,000 clones, 74% seen once. The sample comprised PBMCs. These receptors all stem from a human donor in good health. Each CDR3 is given with its conserved first and last residue. The D gene is left open where the match is weak. Some rows have no size entry. The others give once, few or many, or a class for an expanded clone.

.,TRBD2,TRBV7-6,TRBJ2-3,CASSLLLAASTDTQYF,TGTGCCAGCAGCTTACTACTAGCGGCTAGCACAGATACGCAGTATTTT
.,TRBD1,TRBV19,TRBJ2-7,CASSTGQGSYEQYF,TGTGCCAGCTCCACCGGACAGGGCTCCTACGAGCAGTACTTC
few,.,TRBV19,TRBJ1-1,CASSTDPTGPKNPEAFF,TGTGCCAGTAGTACCGACCCTACAGGACCGAAAAATCCTGAAGCTTTCTTT
.,TRBD2,TRBV4-1,TRBJ2-5,CASSQAGLAGEETQYF,TGCGCCAGCAGCCAAGCGGGACTAGCGGGGGAAGAGACCCAGTACTTC
.,TRBD2,TRBV2,TRBJ2-5,CASTSLREVQETQYF,TGTGCCAGCACTTCTCTGCGGGAGGTCCAAGAGACCCAGTACTTC
.,.,TRBV7-8,TRBJ2-1,CASSSIRPPRNEQFF,TGTGCCAGCAGCTCGATTCGGCCCCCTAGGAATGAGCAGTTCTTC
few,.,TRBV2,TRBJ2-2,CASKGSQNTGELFF,TGTGCCAGCAAGGGGTCTCAGAACACCGGGGAGCTGTTTTTT
.,TRBD1,TRBV2,TRBJ1-1,CASRGGRTGHTEAFF,TGTGCCAGCAGGGGGGGGCGGACAGGGCACACTGAAGCTTTCTTT
.,.,TRBV30,TRBJ2-3,CAWTPPAGLGDTQYF,TGTGCCTGGACTCCCCCCGCGGGGTTGGGGGATACGCAGTATTTT
.,.,TRBV6-5,TRBJ1-6,CASSLYKGNSPLHF,TGTGCCAGCAGTCTTTATAAGGGGAATTCACCCCTCCACTTT
few,TRBD2,TRBV25-1,TRBJ2-7,CASSDRGDGGLRGHEQYF,TGTGCCAGCAGTGACCGGGGGGACGGGGGTCTCCGGGGCCACGAGCAGTACTTC
once,.,TRBV28,TRBJ1-5,CASSFGGSGQPQHF,TGTGCCAGCAGTTTTGGAGGGAGTGGGCAGCCCCAGCATTTT
.,TRBD1,TRBV28,TRBJ2-7,CASSPVTGAPYEQYF,TGTGCCAGCAGTCCCGTTACAGGGGCCCCCTACGAGCAGTACTTC
once,TRBD2,TRBV5-4,TRBJ2-3,CASSRTSGGGLDTQYF,TGTGCCAGCAGCCGAACTAGCGGGGGGGGTCTAGATACGCAGTATTTT
.,TRBD1,TRBV5-1,TRBJ2-2,CASSAWTGQNRELFF,TGCGCCAGCAGCGCCTGGACAGGTCAAAATAGGGAGCTGTTTTTT
.,TRBD1,TRBV5-1,TRBJ1-1,CASSPFRQGVNTEAFF,TGCGCCAGCAGCCCCTTTAGACAGGGGGTGAACACTGAAGCTTTCTTT
.,TRBD2,TRBV5-1,TRBJ2-5,CASSLGSGRDETQYF,TGCGCCAGCAGCTTGGGTAGCGGGAGGGATGAGACCCAGTACTTC
.,.,TRBV5-4,TRBJ2-5,CASSLKGTSLRGQYF,TGTGCCAGCAGCTTGAAGGGGACAAGCTTAAGGGGCCAGTACTTC
.,TRBD1,TRBV5-1,TRBJ2-7,CASRETGGVSEQYF,TGCGCCAGCAGGGAGACAGGGGGCGTCTCCGAGCAGTACTTC
.,.,TRBV5-1,TRBJ2-5,CASSPQPVSGETQYF,TGCGCCAGCAGCCCGCAACCAGTAAGCGGGGAGACCCAGTACTTC
.,.,TRBV6-1,TRBJ2-7,CASSELFTGGEQYF,TGTGCCAGCAGTGAGCTCTTCACCGGGGGTGAGCAGTACTTC
.,.,TRBV6-1,TRBJ2-3,CASSDRQGTDTQYF,TGTGCCAGCAGTGACCGACAGGGCACAGATACGCAGTATTTT
.,.,TRBV29-1,TRBJ2-2,CSVKTTTANTGELFF,TGCAGCGTCAAAACGACCACAGCGAACACCGGGGAGCTGTTTTTT
few,.,TRBV2,TRBJ2-6,CASSLTAGSSGANVLTF,TGTGCCAGCAGTTTGACTGCCGGCTCCTCTGGGGCCAACGTCCTGACTTTC
.,.,TRBV15,TRBJ1-1,CATSRAGRGNTEAFF,TGTGCCACCAGCAGAGCAGGCCGTGGGAACACTGAAGCTTTCTTT
.,TRBD1,TRBV27,TRBJ1-2,CASSSRQGGYGYTF,TGTGCCAGCAGTTCCAGACAGGGGGGCTATGGCTACACCTTC
few,TRBD1,TRBV2,TRBJ2-1,CASSGQTGVLANEQFF,TGTGCCAGCAGTGGGCAGACAGGGGTCTTGGCCAATGAGCAGTTCTTC
.,.,TRBV30,TRBJ2-7,CAGRDFGRSYEQYF,TGTGCCGGTCGGGACTTCGGGAGATCCTACGAGCAGTACTTC
.,.,TRBV27,TRBJ2-1,CASSSGSADEQFF,TGTGCCAGCAGTTCCGGGAGCGCCGATGAGCAGTTCTTC
.,TRBD1,TRBV9,TRBJ2-2,CASSVLTTGTGELFF,TGTGCCAGCAGCGTATTGACGACAGGGACCGGGGAGCTGTTTTTT
few,.,TRBV11-2,TRBJ1-5,CASSPETHQPQHF,TGTGCCAGCAGCCCGGAGACCCATCAGCCCCAGCATTTT
.,TRBD1,TRBV6-1,TRBJ1-1,CASSPDRGDTEAFF,TGTGCCAGCAGTCCAGACAGGGGGGACACTGAAGCTTTCTTT
.,TRBD1,TRBV28,TRBJ1-5,CASSPGTGNQPQHF,TGTGCCAGCAGTCCCGGGACAGGCAATCAGCCCCAGCATTTT
.,TRBD1,TRBV7-9,TRBJ2-2,CASSPSRGRGTGELFF,TGTGCCAGCAGCCCAAGCCGGGGCAGGGGGACCGGGGAGCTGTTTTTT
few,TRBD1,TRBV18,TRBJ2-1,CASSPQTGSNEQFF,TGTGCCAGCTCACCTCAGACAGGGAGCAATGAGCAGTTCTTC
.,.,TRBV28,TRBJ1-4,CASSSGSATNEKLFF,TGTGCCAGCAGTTCGGGGTCGGCAACTAATGAAAAACTGTTTTTT
.,TRBD1,TRBV28,TRBJ1-5,CASSQTGANQPQHF,TGTGCCAGCAGTCAGACAGGGGCGAATCAGCCCCAGCATTTT
few,.,TRBV4-3,TRBJ1-5,CASSQVNAAGQPQHF,TGCGCCAGCAGCCAAGTGAACGCAGCGGGGCAGCCCCAGCATTTT
.,.,TRBV7-2,TRBJ2-5,CASSWFSFGETQYF,TGTGCCAGCAGTTGGTTCTCGTTCGGAGAGACCCAGTACTTC
.,.,TRBV5-6,TRBJ1-1,CASSLSGVATEAFF,TGTGCCAGCAGCTTGTCGGGGGTTGCAACTGAAGCTTTCTTT
few,.,TRBV7-7,TRBJ2-3,CASSLGRGLADTQYF,TGTGCCAGCAGCTTAGGCAGGGGTTTAGCAGATACGCAGTATTTT
.,.,TRBV5-6,TRBJ1-2,CASSYPAVPDGYTF,TGTGCCAGCAGCTACCCGGCGGTACCCGATGGCTACACCTTC